These 18 T cell receptor beta chains were all obtained from the same sample, sequenced in a study of CXCR3-negative and CXCR3-positive naive CD8 T cells. Study-wide results and caveats: Higher TRB CDR3 hydrophobicity marked CXCR3-positive naive cells relative to CXCR3-negative naive cells.

Their recognized antigens are unknown. Preparation of TRB cDNA libraries relied on 5' RACE carrying UMI labels. TCRdb re-analyzed the 5' RACE reads; it lists each CDR3 protein once, without DNA. This sample lists around 60,000 distinct CDR3 sequences; its ten largest clones have about 0.57%. Sequencing was done on a sample of naive CXCR3+ CD8+ T cells from blood. Subset described: CD45RO-CCR7+CD27+CD95- naive CD8+ T cells expressing CXCR3 (TNR3+). All receptors come from a human donor in good health. Some clones in this sample may be carry-over from other donors' samples.

CDR3 amino acids: CASTTSGGLKETQYF. The rearrangement links TRBV7-6 to TRBJ2-5; checking the TCRdb D call of TRBD2 is not possible without DNA. Germline V gene lookup returns CDR1 SGHVS and CDR2 FNYEAQ. The CDR3 has 15 amino acids.

This chain connects TRBV9 to TRBJ2-1; lacking DNA, the TRBD1 call made by TCRdb goes unchecked. This CDR3 has 14 residues. Germline CDR1 is SGDLS and CDR2 is YYNGEE. The chain's CDR3 is CASSGEGHYNEQFF. Supplemented by reference TRBV9 and TRBJ2-1, the full variable domain reads DSGVTQTPKHLITATGQRVTLRCSPRSGDLSVYWYQQSLDQGLQFLIQYYNGEERAKGNILERFSAQQFPDLHSELNLSSLELGDSALYFCASSGEGHYNEQFFGPGTRLTVL.

The chain carries TRBV7-9 and TRBJ2-3; the TRBD1 assignment by TCRdb is unverifiable without DNA. CDR1 is SEHNR, CDR2 FQNEAQ, per germline (reference sequence). This CDR3 comprises 15 residues. The CDR3: CASSSQDRVADTQYF.

The chain couples TRBV29-1 to TRBJ2-7; TCRdb's D gene call, TRBD1, goes unchecked for lack of DNA. This CDR3 is 15 amino acids long. Germline loops: CDR1 SQVTM, CDR2 ANQGSEA. This CDR3 reads CSVEERDQLTYEQYF.

The genes are TRBV7-2 and TRBJ1-1; checking the TCRdb D call of TRBD1 is not possible without DNA. Germline V lookup: CDR1 SGHTA, CDR2 FQGNSA. The length of the CDR3 is 15 residues. CDR3 loop: CASSLVGGSFPEAFF.

The chain has TRBV5-4 and TRBJ2-7; no DNA is available, so the TRBD2 call from TCRdb remains unchecked. CDR3 length equals 14 residues. CDR1 SGHNT and CDR2 YYREEE come from the germline V gene (reference sequence). CDR3 residues: CASSVLGPPYEQYF. The full variable domain, completed using reference TRBV5-4 and TRBJ2-7, is ETGVTQSPTHLIKTRGQQVTLRCSSQSGHNTVSWYQQALGQGPQFIFQYYREEENGRGNFPPRFSGLQFPNYSSELNVNALELDDSALYLCASSVLGPPYEQYFGPGTRLTVT.

The rearrangement joins TRBV27 to TRBJ2-7. This CDR3 spans 15 amino acids. Germline V CDR1 and CDR2: MNHEY, SMNVEV (reference sequence). The CDR3 region is CASSLNNGLSYEQYF.

V is TRBV5-6 and J is TRBJ1-6; TCRdb gives TRBD1 as the D gene, but with no DNA this cannot be confirmed. CDR1 is SGHDT, CDR2 YYEEEE, per germline. The CDR3 is 16 amino acids. This CDR3 is CASSLTPMRWNSPLHF.

This chain connects TRBV5-5 to TRBJ2-1. Germline CDR1 and CDR2: SGHKS and YYEKEE (reference sequence). The CDR3 has 15 residues. The CDR3 is CASSADRGSYNEQFF.

The rearrangement links TRBV5-5 to TRBJ2-7; TCRdb names TRBD2, which stays unverified in the absence of DNA. The V gene's germline CDR1 is SGHKS and CDR2 YYEKEE (reference sequence). The CDR3 is 15 residues long. The CDR3 here is CASSVSPRGSYEQYF.

The chain has TRBV29-1 and TRBJ2-5; TCRdb reports TRBD1, a call that lacks DNA to check it against. The CDR3 covers 11 residues. CDR1 is SQVTM, CDR2 ANQGSEA, per germline. The CDR3 sequence: CSVGGSGTQYF. Filled out from reference TRBV29-1 and TRBJ2-5, the complete variable domain reads SAVISQKPSRDICQRGTSLTIQCQVDSQVTMMFWYRQQPGQSLTLIATANQGSEATYESGFVIDKFPISRPNLTFSTLTVSNMSPEDSSIYLCSVGGSGTQYFGPGTRLLVL.

The V gene is TRBV15, the J gene TRBJ2-2; lacking DNA, the TRBD2 call made by TCRdb goes unchecked. Germline V gene sequence: CDR1 LNHNV, CDR2 YYDKDF (reference sequence). The CDR3 loop spans 18 amino acids. The CDR3 reads CATSNTLVSTGYTGELFF.

V and J are TRBV28 and TRBJ2-1; the TCRdb call, TRBD2, lacks DNA for checking. CDR3 length: 16 amino acids. Germline V gene data show CDR1 as MDHEN and CDR2 as SYDVKM. The CDR3 spells CASSFPSSGSYNEQFF.

This chain uses TRBV14 with TRBJ2-1; TCRdb proposes TRBD1, but this gene call is untestable without DNA. The germline V gene has CDR1 SGHDN and CDR2 FVKESK. The CDR3 loop spans 17 amino acids. CDR3 region: CASSQAEEQGALDEQFF.

The V gene is TRBV6-5, the J gene TRBJ1-3. CDR3 length: 15 residues. CDR1 and CDR2 (germline): MNHEY, SVGAGI. CDR3 protein: CASRKTRTSGNTIYF.

This chain links TRBV7-9 with TRBJ2-7; TCRdb indicates TRBD1, and absent DNA this call remains unverified. The CDR3 spans 13 residues. CDR1 and CDR2 from the germline V gene are SEHNR and FQNEAQ (reference sequence). Here the CDR3 reads CASSPWAEDEQYF.

This sequence joins TRBV18 and TRBJ1-1; the D gene TCRdb calls, TRBD1, cannot be checked with no DNA. Per the germline V gene, CDR1 is KGHSH and CDR2 is LQKENI. The CDR3 totals 13 residues. CDR3 loop: CASSPPSGVEAFF. Together with reference TRBV18 and TRBJ1-1, the CDR3 gives the full variable domain: NAGVMQNPRHLVRRRGQEARLRCSPMKGHSHVYWYRQLPEEGLKFMVYLQKENIIDESGMPKERFSAEFPKEGPSILRIQQVVRGDSAAYFCASSPPSGVEAFFGQGTRLTVV.

This sequence joins TRBV6-6 and TRBJ1-6; the TCRdb call, TRBD1, lacks DNA for checking. Germline CDR1 MNHNY, CDR2 SVGAGI (reference sequence). This CDR3 comprises 14 residues. The CDR3 here is CASSPGQGYSPLHF.